The 23 T cell receptor beta chains listed next were all sequenced from one sample in a study of cytomegalovirus exposure and HLA in healthy donors. Amplification used 60 Vbeta primers and 13 Jbeta primers. Libraries were prepared by immunoSEQ multiplex PCR; TCRdb keeps only in-frame clonotypes and omits some of them. Of about 95,000 clones listed, 82% are singletons. Input material: PBMCs. These receptors came from a man aged 25-45 years in good health and CMV-seropositive.

V usage is TRBV11-2 and J usage is TRBJ2-7; perhaps TRBD1 as D (6 bases). The CDR3 consists of 14 residues. V shed 0 bases and J shed 4 bases, with 10 bases lying between them. CDR1 and CDR2 from the germline V gene are SGHAT and FQNNGV. The CDR3 coding sequence is TGTGCCAGCAGCTTAGATCAGGGGCCATACGAGCAGTACTTC. Translated, it gives CASSLDQGPYEQYF. Full variable domain (missing parts from reference TRBV11-2 and TRBJ2-7): EAGVAQSPRYKIIEKRQSVAFWCNPISGHATLYWYQQILGQGPKLLIQFQNNGVVDDSQLPKDRFSAERLKGVDSTLKIQPAKLEDSAVYLCASSLDQGPYEQYFGPGTRLTVT.

The rearrangement links TRBV28 to TRBJ2-5, with TRBD1 matching over 8 bases. This CDR3 region has 15 residues. J was trimmed by 5 bases and V by 3 bases; bases with no gene match: 8. Germline V lookup: CDR1 MDHEN, CDR2 SYDVKM. CDR3 DNA sequence: TGTGCCAGCAGTTTCCCGACAGGGGTACGGGAGACCCAGTACTTC. Translation gives CASSFPTGVRETQYF.

This sequence joins TRBV7-8 and TRBJ1-2; 9 bases align to TRBD1. Germline V gene lookup returns CDR1 SGHVS and CDR2 FQNEAQ. V trimming: 5 bases; J trimming: 4 bases; junction bases outside the gene matches: 5. CDR3 length: 14 amino acids. CDR3 region: CASSLQGASYGYTF. CDR3 DNA sequence: TGTGCCAGCAGCCTACAGGGGGCCAGCTATGGCTACACCTTC.

This clone was seen once. This chain links TRBV7-8 with TRBJ1-5, with D maybe TRBD1 (6 bases). Deletions cut 1 base from V and 7 bases from J, with 14 bases between. The CDR3 sequence is 15 residues long. CDR1 and CDR2 (germline): SGHVS, FQNEAQ. The CDR3 here is CASSLGAGADQPQHF. CDR3 bases: TGTGCCAGCAGCTTAGGTGCGGGGGCGGACCAGCCCCAGCATTTT.

The rearrangement uses TRBV6-5 and TRBJ2-1; 9 nucleotides match TRBD2. The junction had 6 bases not matched to a gene; V was cut back by 0 bases and J by 6 bases. CDR3 length equals 16 residues. CDR1 and CDR2 from the germline V gene are MNHEY and SVGAGI. Here the CDR3 DNA reads TGTGCCAGCAGTTACTCGAACGCGGGAGGGCTCAATGAGCAGTTCTTC. Encoded protein: CASSYSNAGGLNEQFF.

The chain carries TRBV7-2 and TRBJ1-2; D might be TRBD1 (6 bases). This CDR3 comprises 14 residues. Germline V gene lookup returns CDR1 SGHTA and CDR2 FQGNSA. V was shortened by 1 base and J by 4 bases, with 10 bases between the two germline ends. CDR3 loop: CASSLGTEPYGYTF. CDR3 in DNA: TGTGCCAGCAGCTTAGGGACAGAGCCCTATGGCTACACCTTC.

This clone was detected a few times. Other nucleotide sequences in the sample specify the same CDR3. The CDR3 is CASSLVEGAYEQYF. Written as DNA, the CDR3 is TGTGCCAGCAGCTTGGTGGAGGGGGCTTACGAGCAGTACTTC. The V call is TRBV5-5, the J call TRBJ2-7, with D possibly TRBD1 on 7 matching bases. The CDR3 is 14 residues long. Germline V gene sequence: CDR1 SGHKS, CDR2 YYEKEE (reference sequence). V was shortened by 0 bases and J by 4 bases, with 11 bases between the two germline ends.

V and J are TRBV28 and TRBJ2-5; the match to TRBD1 covers 9 bases. This CDR3 is 15 amino acids long. The V and J ends lost 5 bases and 3 bases, in that order; junction bases with no gene match: 7. Germline-derived CDR1 and CDR2 are MDHEN and SYDVKM. The chain's CDR3 is CASSPLRTGEETQYF. The CDR3 nucleotides read TGTGCCAGCAGTCCCCTACGGACAGGGGAAGAGACCCAGTACTTC.

The V gene is TRBV4-2, the J gene TRBJ1-6; D might be TRBD1 (5 bases). Germline V gene sequence: CDR1 LGHNA, CDR2 YNFKEQ. V was trimmed by 0 bases and J by 9 bases, leaving 9 bases between them. This CDR3 has 14 residues. CDR3 sequence reads: CASSQDQGGSPLHF. In DNA form, the CDR3 reads TGTGCCAGCAGCCAAGATCAGGGAGGTTCACCCCTCCACTTT.

The rearrangement uses TRBV28 and TRBJ2-7; 8 positions match TRBD2. The germline gives CDR1 MDHEN, CDR2 SYDVKM. There are 18 residues in the CDR3. The ends lost 2 bases at V and 0 bases at J; junction bases unmatched: 12. CDR3 DNA sequence: TGTGCCAGCAGTTTACCTCGCGTGCTAGCGGGTCGCTCCTACGAGCAGTACTTC. Its protein product is CASSLPRVLAGRSYEQYF.

The V gene is TRBV20-1, the J gene TRBJ1-2; tentatively, D is TRBD1 (6 bases). The CDR3 is 11 residues long. The germline V gene has CDR1 DFQATT and CDR2 SNEGSKA (reference sequence). Trimming cost V 6 bases and J 4 bases, with 9 bases left between them. The CDR3 loop reads CSAPGVYGYTF. In DNA form, the CDR3 reads TGCAGTGCCCCAGGGGTCTATGGCTACACCTTC.

The genes are TRBV28 and TRBJ2-2, with 12 nucleotides matching TRBD2. In germline, CDR1 is MDHEN, CDR2 SYDVKM. V was pared by 8 bases and J by 4 bases, with 5 bases of the junction left unmatched. This CDR3 contains 15 residues. This CDR3 is CASGRLAGATGELFF. The CDR3 region has the DNA TGTGCCAGCGGGAGACTAGCGGGAGCCACCGGGGAGCTGTTTTTT. Full variable domain (outside the CDR3, taken from reference TRBV28 and TRBJ2-2): DVKVTQSSRYLVKRTGEKVFLECVQDMDHENMFWYRQDPGLGLRLIYFSYDVKMKEKGDIPEGYSVSREKKERFSLILESASTNQTSMYLCASGRLAGATGELFFGEGSRLTVL.

The J gene is TRBJ1-2, the V gene TRBV4-3; tentative D call: TRBD1 (5 bases). The CDR3 has 18 amino acids. Trimming took 3 bases from V and 3 from J, leaving 23 bases between them. Germline CDR1 LGHNA, CDR2 YSLEER. Here the CDR3 reads CASSHYPPLQGKDYGYTF. The CDR3 DNA reads TGCGCCAGCAGCCATTACCCCCCGCTGCAGGGAAAGGACTATGGCTACACCTTC.

The J gene is TRBJ2-7, the V gene TRBV7-9, with D possibly being TRBD2 (6 bases). V lost 5 bases and J lost 0, with 11 bases in between. Germline V gene sequence: CDR1 SEHNR, CDR2 FQNEAQ (reference sequence). The CDR3 covers 14 residues. The CDR3 region has the DNA TGTGCCAGCAGCCCCGTGCGGGGCTCCTACGAGCAGTACTTC. It is translated as CASSPVRGSYEQYF.

The chain carries TRBV19 and TRBJ2-1; 8 bases map to TRBD2. This CDR3 comprises 15 residues. J lost 5 bases, V lost 5 bases, and 8 bases had no gene match. Looked up from germline, CDR1 is LNHDA and CDR2 is SQIVND (reference sequence). In nucleotides, the CDR3 is TGTGCCAGTAGTCCGCTGTGGACTAGCAACAATGAGCAGTTCTTC. Protein: CASSPLWTSNNEQFF.

The rearrangement joins TRBV19 to TRBJ2-5, with TRBD1 identical over 8 bases. With V trimmed by 3 bases and J by 6 bases, 3 bases remained unmatched. The CDR3 has 13 residues. Germline values: CDR1 LNHDA, CDR2 SQIVND (reference sequence). The CDR3 here is CASSIRGRQTQYF. As DNA, the CDR3 is TGTGCCAGTAGTATCAGGGGGCGGCAGACCCAGTACTTC.

The chain joins TRBV7-2 to TRBJ2-4, with D tentatively TRBD1 (6 bases). The CDR3 contains 14 residues. V shed 5 bases and J shed 0 bases, with 8 bases lying between them. Germline CDR1 is SGHTA and CDR2 is FQGNSA. CDR3 protein: CASSRTVAKNIQYF. CDR3 coding DNA: TGTGCCAGCAGCAGGACAGTAGCCAAAAACATTCAGTACTTC.

This clone was counted only a few times. V and J are TRBV7-2 and TRBJ2-1, with TRBD2 as a possible D gene (6 bases). Per the germline V gene, CDR1 is SGHTA and CDR2 is FQGNSA. V gave up 7 bases and J gave up 8 bases, with 12 bases separating them. This CDR3 is built from 12 residues. The CDR3 here is CASKPGTDEQFF. The CDR3 nucleotides are TGTGCCAGCAAGCCAGGGACTGATGAGCAGTTCTTC.

The CDR3 protein is CASSIVGSGRDNEQFF. CDR3 nucleotide sequence: TGTGCCAGTAGTATAGTCGGTAGCGGGAGGGACAATGAGCAGTTCTTC. The rearrangement joins TRBV19 to TRBJ2-1, with 11 bases that match TRBD2. CDR1 is LNHDA and CDR2 is SQIVND in the germline V gene (reference sequence). After removal of 1 base from V and 5 bases from J, the junction contained 4 bases not matched to a gene. The CDR3 runs 16 residues.

The chain has TRBV19 and TRBJ1-5; D perhaps matches TRBD1 (5 bases). V was trimmed by 7 bases and J by 3 bases, leaving 16 bases between them. The germline V gene has CDR1 LNHDA and CDR2 SQIVND (reference sequence). The CDR3 runs 15 residues. The CDR3 loop reads CASTTLGGNNQPQHF. The DNA for the CDR3 is TGTGCCAGTACAACCCTGGGGGGGAACAATCAGCCCCAGCATTTT.

This chain joins TRBV7-9 and TRBJ2-7, with 8 bases lining up with TRBD2. V shed 5 bases and J 6 bases; nucleotides not matched to a gene: 9. The CDR3 has 14 amino acids. Germline CDR1 and CDR2: SEHNR and FQNEAQ (reference sequence). The CDR3 sequence is CASSQGTSWAEQYF. CDR3 nucleotides: TGTGCCAGCAGCCAAGGGACTAGTTGGGCCGAGCAGTACTTC.

V is TRBV5-1 and J is TRBJ1-2; D not certain. Germline V gene sequence: CDR1 SGHRS, CDR2 YFSETQ. The CDR3 is made up of 12 amino acids. V was cut by 0 bases and J by 8 bases, with 8 bases left in between. The CDR3 region has the DNA TGCGCCAGCAGCTTGGGGATGGAGGGCTACACCTTC. Protein product: CASSLGMEGYTF.

The chain couples TRBV2 to TRBJ1-1, with TRBD1 matching over 9 bases. Germline lookup yields CDR1 SNHLY and CDR2 FYNNEI. The CDR3 runs to 14 residues. Trimming took 6 bases from V and 4 from J; bases not matched to a gene: 6. The CDR3: CASRTGTGPTEAFF. DNA of the CDR3: TGTGCCAGCAGAACCGGGACAGGGCCCACTGAAGCTTTCTTT.